The 2 T cell receptor beta chains below come from one sample, sequenced in a study of memory CD4+ T cells and cytomegalovirus serostatus (dated by TCRdb to between 2018 and 2021). Library preparation used the immunoSEQ multiplex PCR assay. TCRdb took over this immuneACCESS table, retaining in-frame rearrangements with V and J assigned. Such tables are incomplete; in checked studies, under half of the missing clones stem from an unresolved V gene, and the remainder is unexplained. The sample includes tens of thousands of clones, with roughly three quarters observed a single time. The ten largest clones take up less than 1% of the sample. Single viable CD3+CD4+CD8-CD45RO+ cells were sorted as memory CD4+ T cells on a FACSAria II. The sequenced sample consisted of memory CD4+ T cells from blood. All receptors come from an adult in good health and CMV-seronegative.

The V call is TRBV5-6, the J call TRBJ1-2, with D uncertain. Germline CDR1 SGHDT, CDR2 YYEEEE. V was clipped by 0 bases and J by 5 bases, with 8 bases between them. The CDR3 contains 13 residues. The chain's CDR3 is CASSLAGEYGYTF. For the CDR3, the DNA is TGTGCCAGCAGCTTGGCCGGGGAATATGGCTACACCTTC. The complete variable domain, with remaining parts taken from reference TRBV5-6 and TRBJ1-2, reads DAGVTQSPTHLIKTRGQQVTLRCSPKSGHDTVSWYQQALGQGPQFIFQYYEEEERQRGNFPDRFSGHQFPNYSSELNVNALLLGDSALYLCASSLAGEYGYTFGSGTRLTVV.

This chain links TRBV7-9 with TRBJ1-2; perhaps TRBD1 as D (5 bases). V was cut by 0 bases and J by 8 bases, with 13 bases left in between. Germline CDR1 reads SEHNR; CDR2 reads FQNEAQ (reference sequence). The CDR3 is 14 residues long. The chain's CDR3 is CASSLAQGGEGYTF. Written as DNA, the CDR3 is TGTGCCAGCAGCTTAGCGCAGGGTGGGGAAGGCTACACCTTC.